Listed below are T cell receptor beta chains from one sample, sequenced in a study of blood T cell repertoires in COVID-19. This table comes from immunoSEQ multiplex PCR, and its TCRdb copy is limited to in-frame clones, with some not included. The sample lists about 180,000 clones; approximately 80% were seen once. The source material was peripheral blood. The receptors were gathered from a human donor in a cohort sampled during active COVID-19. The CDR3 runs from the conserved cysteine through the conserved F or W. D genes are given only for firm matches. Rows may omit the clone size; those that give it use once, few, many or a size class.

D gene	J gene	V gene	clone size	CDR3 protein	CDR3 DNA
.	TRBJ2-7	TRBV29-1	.	CSTTLGSGPYEQYF	TGCAGCACAACCCTGGGGAGCGGCCCCTACGAGCAGTACTTC
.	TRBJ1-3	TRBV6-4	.	CASRRGGQKRSGNTIYF	TGTGCCAGCAGACGTGGGGGCCAGAAGCGCTCTGGAAACACCATATATTTT
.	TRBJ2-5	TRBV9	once	CASSVGLVETQYF	TGTGCCAGCAGCGTAGGACTAGTGGAGACCCAGTACTTC
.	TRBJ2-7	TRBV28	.	CASVGTYEQYF	TGTGCCAGCGTCGGGACCTACGAGCAGTACTTC
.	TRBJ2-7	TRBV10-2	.	CASGYRERGSYEQYF	TGCGCCAGCGGTTACAGGGAAAGGGGCTCCTACGAGCAGTACTTC
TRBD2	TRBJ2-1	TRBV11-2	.	CASSLQTSGTSNEQFF	TGTGCCAGCAGCTTACAAACTAGCGGGACATCCAATGAGCAGTTCTTC
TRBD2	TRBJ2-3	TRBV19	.	CASSPLAGGTDTQYF	TGTGCCAGTAGTCCACTAGCGGGGGGCACAGATACGCAGTATTTT
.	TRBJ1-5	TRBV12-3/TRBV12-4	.	CASTPGGPQHF	TGTGCCAGCACCCCCGGGGGGCCCCAGCATTTT
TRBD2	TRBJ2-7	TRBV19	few	CASSPRGGTPYEQYF	TGTGCCAGTAGTCCCCGGGGGGGAACCCCCTACGAGCAGTACTTC
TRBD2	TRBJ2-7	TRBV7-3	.	CASSLNPYSGRAYEQYF	TGTGCCAGCAGCTTAAACCCCTACAGCGGGAGGGCCTACGAGCAGTACTTC
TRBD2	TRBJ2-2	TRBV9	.	CASSVAAGGLRGELFF	TGTGCCAGCAGCGTAGCGGCGGGAGGGCTACGTGGGGAGCTGTTTTTT
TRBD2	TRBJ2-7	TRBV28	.	CASSSPLRGGSEQYF	TGTGCCAGCAGTTCCCCTCTGCGGGGGGGGTCCGAGCAGTACTTC
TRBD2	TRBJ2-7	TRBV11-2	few	CASSPLGGGTPYEQYF	TGTGCCAGCAGCCCCCTTGGCGGGGGGACCCCCTACGAGCAGTACTTC
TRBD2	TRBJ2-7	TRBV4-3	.	CASSHRGASGSRQYF	TGCGCCAGCAGTCATCGCGGGGCTAGCGGGAGCCGGCAGTACTTC
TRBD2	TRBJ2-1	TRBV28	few	CASLTPASGNNEQFF	TGTGCCAGCTTAACCCCGGCTAGCGGGAACAATGAGCAGTTCTTC
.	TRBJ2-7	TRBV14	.	CASSAGLYEQYF	TGTGCCAGCAGCGCGGGCCTCTACGAGCAGTACTTC
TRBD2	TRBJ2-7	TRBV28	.	CASGWAGDYEQYF	TGTGCCTCCGGGTGGGCGGGGGACTACGAGCAGTACTTC
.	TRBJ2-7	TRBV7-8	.	CASSSRLAPGEQYF	TGTGCCAGCAGCTCTCGACTTGCGCCGGGCGAGCAGTACTTC
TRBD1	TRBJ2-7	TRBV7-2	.	CASSFQGEGRHEQYF	TGTGCCAGCAGCTTTCAGGGGGAAGGTCGTCACGAGCAGTACTTC
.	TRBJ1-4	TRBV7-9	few	CASSLGRTAGKLFF	TGTGCCAGCAGCTTAGGCCGGACAGCAGGAAAACTGTTTTTT
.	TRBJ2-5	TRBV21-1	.	CASSKPLGGVERSQETQYF	TGTGCCAGCAGCAAACCCCTGGGAGGGGTCGAGAGGTCCCAAGAGACCCAGTACTTC
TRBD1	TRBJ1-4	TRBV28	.	CASSSAGTGGEKLFF	TGTGCCAGCAGTTCCGCCGGGACAGGGGGCGAAAAACTGTTTTTT
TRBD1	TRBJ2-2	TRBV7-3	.	CASSSRTGVNTGELFF	TGTGCCAGCAGCTCTCGGACAGGGGTGAACACCGGGGAGCTGTTTTTT
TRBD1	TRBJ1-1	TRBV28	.	CASRDRSYLVRSEAFF	TGTGCCAGCCGGGACAGGAGTTATTTGGTCCGTTCTGAAGCTTTCTTT
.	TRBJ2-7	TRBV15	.	CATSSDSYEQYF	TGTGCCACCAGCAGTGACAGCTACGAGCAGTACTTC
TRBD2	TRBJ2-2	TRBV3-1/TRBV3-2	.	CASSQALAGEIGGELFF	TGTGCCAGCAGCCAAGCCCTAGCGGGAGAAATCGGCGGGGAGCTGTTTTTT
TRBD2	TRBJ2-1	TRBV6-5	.	CASSNSGGRHNEQFF	TGTGCCAGCAGCAATAGCGGGGGGCGACACAATGAGCAGTTCTTC
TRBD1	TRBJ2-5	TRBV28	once	CASRDGTGGLETQYF	TGTGCCAGCAGGGACGGGACAGGGGGCCTGGAGACCCAGTACTTC
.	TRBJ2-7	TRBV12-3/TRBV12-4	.	CASSFTGYEQYF	TGTGCCAGCAGTTTTACCGGCTACGAGCAGTACTTC
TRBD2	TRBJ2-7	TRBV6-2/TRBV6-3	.	CASSGLAVSYEQYF	TGTGCCAGCAGTGGACTAGCGGTCTCCTACGAGCAGTACTTC
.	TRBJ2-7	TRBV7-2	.	CASSLTGYEQYF	TGTGCCAGCAGCCTTACAGGGTACGAGCAGTACTTC
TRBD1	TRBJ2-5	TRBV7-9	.	CASSSDRGTQYF	TGTGCCAGCAGCTCGGACAGGGGGACCCAGTACTTC
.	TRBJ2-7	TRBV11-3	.	CASSPDRGLYEQYF	TGTGCCAGCAGCCCCGACAGGGGACTATACGAGCAGTACTTC
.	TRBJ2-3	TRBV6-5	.	CASSYNRISTDTQYF	TGTGCCAGCAGTTACAACAGGATCAGCACAGATACGCAGTATTTT
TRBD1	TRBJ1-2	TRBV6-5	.	CASSLQGAGGYTF	TGTGCCAGCAGTTTACAGGGGGCGGGTGGCTACACCTTC
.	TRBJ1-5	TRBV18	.	CASSSGQPGVDQPQHF	TGTGCCAGCTCCTCCGGACAGCCCGGGGTGGATCAGCCCCAGCATTTT
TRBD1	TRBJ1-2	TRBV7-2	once	CASSPPGQGNYGYTF	TGTGCCAGCAGCCCCCCGGGACAGGGGAACTATGGCTACACCTTC
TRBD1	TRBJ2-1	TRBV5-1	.	CASSQGQSNEQFF	TGCGCCAGCAGCCAGGGACAGTCCAATGAGCAGTTCTTC
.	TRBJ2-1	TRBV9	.	CASSVWGGQWGEQFF	TGTGCCAGCAGCGTTTGGGGCGGCCAGTGGGGTGAGCAGTTCTTC
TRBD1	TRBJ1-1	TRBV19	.	CASSIGDRGPAEAFF	TGTGCCAGTAGTATAGGGGACAGGGGACCTGCAGAAGCTTTCTTT
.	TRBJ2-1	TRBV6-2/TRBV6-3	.	CASSYPLRGSVGYNEQFF	TGTGCCAGCAGTTACCCCTTAAGGGGGAGCGTCGGATACAATGAGCAGTTCTTC